This TCR beta chain was recovered during a study of blood T cell repertoires in COVID-19. Study at large: Acute-phase and convalescent COVID-19 samples originated in the United States, Italy and Spain.

Sequencing was performed with immunoSEQ multiplex PCR; in TCRdb, only in-frame clones are kept and a portion is missing. The sample yields some 260,000 clones, about 88% seen once. The study drew participants aged about 18 to 95 years from roughly 25 US areas. This CDR3 spans 12 amino acids. Looked up from germline, CDR1 is KGHDR and CDR2 is SFDVKD. The clonotype was recovered from a man between 25 and 39 years old with acute COVID-19. This rearrangement joins TRBV24-1 to TRBJ2-7; TRBD2 matches 7 bases. The sequencing sample was made of PBMCs or T cells enriched from blood (not recorded which). The CDR3 sequence is CATSEVAGARRV. In DNA form, the CDR3 reads TGTGCCACCAGTGAGGTCGCGGGAGCACGTCGGGTC.